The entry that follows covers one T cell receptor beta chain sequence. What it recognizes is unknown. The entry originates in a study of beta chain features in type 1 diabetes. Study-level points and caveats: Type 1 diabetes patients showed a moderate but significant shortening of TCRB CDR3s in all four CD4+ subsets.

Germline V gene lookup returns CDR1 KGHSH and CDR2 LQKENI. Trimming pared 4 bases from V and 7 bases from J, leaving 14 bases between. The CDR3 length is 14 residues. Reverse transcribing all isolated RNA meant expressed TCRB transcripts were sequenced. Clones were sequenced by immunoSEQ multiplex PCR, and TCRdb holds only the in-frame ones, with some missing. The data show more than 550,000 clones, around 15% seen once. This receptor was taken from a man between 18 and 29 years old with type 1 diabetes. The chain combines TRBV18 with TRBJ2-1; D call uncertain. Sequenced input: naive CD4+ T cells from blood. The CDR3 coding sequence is TGTGCCAGCTCACTATCTTCGGACGGAAATGAGCAGTTCTTC. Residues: CASSLSSDGNEQFF.